The following is a TCR beta chain sequence with its context. Antigen specificity is unknown. Via MiXCR, TCRdb re-called the 5' RACE reads, giving one row per CDR3 protein. Of a few hundred thousand distinct CDR3 sequences in the sample, 8% to 9.5% were seen once. The source of the sample is a study of T-cell memory formation after mild COVID-19. Overall study findings and caveats: Within pre-infection memory, some responding clones were found, suggesting cross-reactive memory joined.

CDR3 size: 14 residues. The V end lost 4 bases, the J end lost 2 bases, and 10 bases lay between the germline ends. Germline V lookup: CDR1 SGHTA, CDR2 FQGNSA. The sequenced sample consisted of PBMCs or a T cell subset sorted from them (not recorded which). The chain combines TRBV7-2 with TRBJ2-3; possible D gene TRBD2, 6 bases. The source of this sequence is a man younger than 30 who had mild COVID-19 (a few samples of this study predate the infection). Cell type and time point are not known. The CDR3 DNA follows: TGTGCCAGCAGCTGGGACTTCTTCACAGATACGCAGTATTTT. It is translated as CASSWDFFTDTQYF.